The 24 T cell receptor beta chains below come from one sample, sequenced in a study of blood T cell repertoires in COVID-19. Sequenced by immunoSEQ multiplex PCR; TCRdb stores in-frame clones only, minus some. The table has 160,000 or so clones, 80% to 90% seen once; the top ten hold 15%. The specimen was peripheral blood. The receptor set was obtained from a woman in her thirties or forties with acute or convalescent COVID-19.

The CDR3 region is CASSQDQAGTGQLYGYTF. In nucleotides, the CDR3 is TGCGCCAGCAGCCAAGATCAGGCTGGGACAGGACAGCTCTATGGCTACACCTTC. This chain uses TRBV4-1 with TRBJ1-2; 8 bases agree with TRBD1. V lost 0 bases to trimming and J lost 4 bases; unmatched junction nucleotides: 13. CDR1 MGHRA and CDR2 YSYEKL come from the germline V gene. The CDR3 is 18 residues long.

V is TRBV15 and J is TRBJ2-3; D is perhaps TRBD1 (6 bases). The V gene's germline CDR1 is LNHNV and CDR2 YYDKDF (reference sequence). V lost 10 bases and J 3 bases, leaving 17 bases between the germline ends. The CDR3 totals 14 residues. The CDR3, as DNA: TGTGCCAGTACTACAGGGTCCTGGACAGATACGCAGTATTTT. Translated: CASTTGSWTDTQYF.

The chain has TRBV28 and TRBJ1-1, with D uncertain. Germline V gene lookup returns CDR1 MDHEN and CDR2 SYDVKM. This CDR3 spans 11 amino acids. The ends were cut back, 5 bases at V and 4 bases at J, with 5 bases in the middle. CDR3 protein: CASSHGTEAFF. CDR3 nucleotides: TGTGCCAGCAGTCACGGCACTGAAGCTTTCTTT.

The rearrangement joins TRBV10-1 to TRBJ2-2, with 7 bases aligning to TRBD2. Germline values: CDR1 WNHNN, CDR2 SYGVQD (reference sequence). The ends lost 5 bases at V and 7 bases at J; junction bases unmatched: 13. The length of the CDR3 is 16 residues. The CDR3 region is CASSYERIAGGGELFF. DNA for the CDR3: TGCGCCAGCAGTTATGAGCGGATAGCGGGTGGCGGGGAGCTGTTTTTT.

The J gene is TRBJ2-3, the V gene TRBV29-1; 12 bases are shared with TRBD2. From germline, CDR1 is SQVTM and CDR2 ANQGSEA. V was pared by 1 base and J by 1 base, with 0 bases of the junction left unmatched. This CDR3 spans 15 amino acids. CDR3 nucleotides: TGCAGCGTTGAAGGACTAGCGGGAGGCACAGATACGCAGTATTTT. This translates into CSVEGLAGGTDTQYF.

The genes are TRBV19 and TRBJ1-4; D not certain. Trimming removed 3 bases from V and 3 bases from J, with 8 bases in between. The CDR3 loop spans 14 amino acids. Germline-derived CDR1 and CDR2 are LNHDA and SQIVND (reference sequence). CDR3 sequence (DNA): TGTGCCAGTAGTATCAGGTTCCCTAATGAAAAACTGTTTTTT. This codes for CASSIRFPNEKLFF.

The chain joins TRBV9 to TRBJ1-1; D remains unclear. Trimming took off 0 bases at V and 1 base at J, with 4 bases between the two ends. The CDR3 has 13 amino acids. The germline CDR1 and CDR2 sequences are SGDLS and YYNGEE. CDR3 in amino acids: CASSVAGNTEAFF. Here the CDR3 DNA reads TGTGCCAGCAGCGTAGCGGGGAACACTGAAGCTTTCTTT.

J is TRBJ1-1 and V is TRBV19; D ambiguous. Germline CDR1 is LNHDA and CDR2 is SQIVND (reference sequence). The CDR3 is 13 residues long. Trimming stripped 3 bases from V and 6 bases from J, with 11 bases between. The DNA for the CDR3 is TGTGCCAGTAGTATTGCGGAAGACGCTGAAGCTTTCTTT. The encoded protein is CASSIAEDAEAFF.

The chain combines TRBV6-4 with TRBJ1-4; 8 bases line up with TRBD1. V lost 4 bases to trimming and J lost 5 bases; unmatched junction nucleotides: 6. The germline V gene has CDR1 MRHNA and CDR2 SNTAGT. The length of the CDR3 is 15 residues. CDR3 sequence reads: CASSGGQDLNEKLFF. CDR3 bases: TGTGCCAGCAGTGGGGGACAGGATCTAAATGAAAAACTGTTTTTT.

The chain uses TRBV3-1 (or the pseudogene TRBV3-2) and TRBJ1-1; weak D call: TRBD1 (5 bases). V shed 1 base and J shed 2 bases, with 8 bases lying between them. The CDR3 spans 14 residues. The V gene's germline CDR1 is LGHDT and CDR2 YNNKEL (reference sequence). The CDR3 spells CASSQGQTNTEAFF. The CDR3 DNA follows: TGTGCCAGCAGCCAAGGACAGACAAACACTGAAGCTTTCTTT.

The chain joins TRBV4-2 to TRBJ2-7; D remains unclear. CDR1 and CDR2 (germline): LGHNA, YNFKEQ. CDR3 length: 15 amino acids. V was cut by 1 base and J by 2 bases, with 12 bases left in between. CDR3 in DNA: TGTGCCAGCAGCCAAGCTTTCGTCCAGGCCTACGAGCAGTACTTC. This sequence encodes CASSQAFVQAYEQYF.

V usage is TRBV19 and J usage is TRBJ2-7, with 9 positions matching TRBD1. The CDR3 is made up of 16 amino acids. V gave up 3 bases and J gave up 0 bases; unmatched junction bases: 6. Germline lookup yields CDR1 LNHDA and CDR2 SQIVND (reference sequence). CDR3 nucleotide sequence: TGTGCCAGTAGTATGGGACAGGGCATAAGCTCCTACGAGCAGTACTTC. Its translation: CASSMGQGISSYEQYF.

The chain combines TRBV7-2 with TRBJ2-3; D may be TRBD2 (5 bases). V lost 5 bases, J lost 0 bases, and 12 bases lay in between. Germline V gene sequence: CDR1 SGHTA, CDR2 FQGNSA. The CDR3 is 15 amino acids. The CDR3 spells CASSAGLLSTDTQYF. In nucleotides, the CDR3 is TGTGCCAGCAGCGCCGGACTGCTGAGCACAGATACGCAGTATTTT.

The table lists this clone with a count of one. The chain combines TRBV2 with TRBJ2-6; possibly TRBD2 for D (6 bases). Germline CDR1 and CDR2: SNHLY and FYNNEI. The ends were cut back, 6 bases at V and 0 bases at J, with 18 bases in the middle. This CDR3 is built from 18 residues. The CDR3 region is CASSRRGLINSGANVLTF. As DNA, the CDR3 is TGTGCCAGCAGCCGGAGGGGCCTCATTAACTCTGGGGCCAACGTCCTGACTTTC. The entire variable domain, with the rest obtained from reference TRBV2 and TRBJ2-6, is as follows: EPEVTQTPSHQVTQMGQEVILRCVPISNHLYFYWYRQILGQKVEFLVSFYNNEISEKSEIFDDQFSVERPDGSNFTLKIRSTKLEDSAMYFCASSRRGLINSGANVLTFGAGSRLTVL.

This clone was counted a few times. Other nucleotide sequences in the sample specify the same CDR3. This chain joins TRBV6-5 and TRBJ1-1, with D possibly matching TRBD1 (5 bases). V lost 0 bases and J lost 1, with 6 bases in between. Germline V CDR1 and CDR2: MNHEY, SVGAGI. The CDR3 has 14 residues. The CDR3 nucleotides read TGTGCCAGCAGTTACTCGGGGGGGAACACTGAAGCTTTCTTT. This encodes CASSYSGGNTEAFF.

The CDR3 loop reads CASSRPGQGAGSSYNEQFF. The CDR3 bases are TGCGCCAGCAGCCGGCCGGGACAGGGCGCCGGTAGCTCCTACAATGAGCAGTTCTTC. This chain connects TRBV5-1 to TRBJ2-1, with 9 bases aligning to TRBD1. Trimming at V came to 4 bases and at J to 0 bases, leaving 14 bases not matched to a gene. The CDR3 has 19 residues. Germline V CDR1 and CDR2: SGHRS, YFSETQ.

The V gene is TRBV7-3, the J gene TRBJ1-3; a possible D gene is TRBD1 (5 bases). Deletions cut 3 bases from V and 0 bases from J, with 12 bases between. The CDR3 has 16 amino acids. Germline assignment: CDR1 SGHTA and CDR2 FQGTGA. DNA for the CDR3: TGTGCCAGCAGCTTGGGGGGGACGAGCTCTGGAAACACCATATATTTT. Its translation is CASSLGGTSSGNTIYF.

This chain uses TRBV29-1 with TRBJ2-1; the D gene is possibly TRBD2 (5 bases). Germline V gives CDR1 SQVTM, CDR2 ANQGSEA. The CDR3 covers 15 residues. V lost 0 bases, J lost 7 bases, and 16 bases lay in between. The CDR3 DNA reads as TGCAGCGTTGAAGATGAGGGAAAGGTGACAAATGAGCAGTTCTTC. This gives the protein CSVEDEGKVTNEQFF.

The chain uses TRBV6-5 and TRBJ2-7; possible D gene TRBD1, 6 bases. The CDR3 loop spans 12 amino acids. CDR1 MNHEY and CDR2 SVGAGI come from the germline V gene. The ends were cut back, 10 bases at V and 0 bases at J, with 10 bases in the middle. The CDR3 region is CATGQTSYEQYF. CDR3 DNA: TGTGCCACCGGACAGACCTCCTACGAGCAGTACTTC.

The chain recombines TRBV24-1 with TRBJ1-5; TRBD1 agrees at 8 bases. Germline loops: CDR1 KGHDR, CDR2 SFDVKD. J was trimmed by 6 bases and V by 2 bases; bases with no gene match: 8. The CDR3 contains 16 residues. This CDR3 reads CATSDSAYRGAQPQHF. The CDR3 DNA is TGTGCCACCAGTGATTCGGCCTACAGGGGGGCTCAGCCCCAGCATTTT.

J is TRBJ2-5 and V is TRBV21-1; whether TRBD1, the table's D call, matches the DNA was not checked. TRBV21-1 constitutes a pseudogene. The CDR3 loop spans 14 amino acids. The CDR3 region has the DNA TGTGCCAGCAGCAAAGTAGCCAGGGCAGAGACCCAGTACTTC. Its translation: CASSKVARAETQYF.

The chain recombines TRBV6-1 with TRBJ1-5, with a tentative D call TRBD1 (5 bases). The germline V gene encodes CDR1 MNHNS and CDR2 SASEGT. The CDR3 loop spans 16 amino acids. Trimming removed 2 bases at V and 9 bases at J, with 20 bases between. Here the CDR3 DNA reads TGTGCCAGCAGTGAACTAAGCGGGGCCAGTATACTGCCCCAGCATTTT. Translating it yields CASSELSGASILPQHF.

V and J are TRBV5-4 and TRBJ2-1; TRBD2 matches 7 bases. Looked up from germline, CDR1 is SGHNT and CDR2 is YYREEE (reference sequence). The CDR3 has 15 amino acids. With 4 bases clipped from V and 3 bases from J, the junction kept 7 bases outside the gene matches. The CDR3 DNA sequence: TGTGCCAGCAGCCCGAAGAGCGGGGTCTACAATGAGCAGTTCTTC. This sequence encodes CASSPKSGVYNEQFF.

In DNA, the CDR3 is TGTGCCAGCAGCTTAGCCGGGGAGGTCGGCGAGCAGTACTTC. The encoded protein is CASSLAGEVGEQYF. The chain joins TRBV13 to TRBJ2-7; maybe TRBD2 (6 bases). The CDR3 spans 14 residues. Germline lookup yields CDR1 PRHDT and CDR2 FYEKMQ (reference sequence). The ends were cut back, 1 base at V and 6 bases at J, with 13 bases in the middle.